Listed below are T cell receptor beta chains from one sample, sequenced in a study of cytomegalovirus exposure and HLA in healthy donors. TCRdb's table, derived via immunoSEQ multiplex PCR, lists solely in-frame clones and lacks some. This table has 100,000 to 150,000 clones, about 96% appearing once. The specimen was PBMCs. The receptors shown here come from a man aged 18 to 35 in good health and CMV-seronegative. CDR3s include the opening cysteine and the closing phenylalanine or tryptophan. A D gene is named only where the DNA matches it firmly. Size is stated for part of the rows, as once, few or many counts, or as a class when the clone is expanded.

abundance: NA; d_gene: NA; v_gene: TRBV5-1; j_gene: TRBJ2-7; CDR3nt: TGCGCCAGCAGCTTGGAAGCGGCCGGAGCCTACGAGCAGTACTTC; CDR3aa: CASSLEAAGAYEQYF
abundance: NA; d_gene: NA; v_gene: TRBV29-1; j_gene: TRBJ1-1; CDR3nt: TGCAGCGTTGAAGCCTCGAGAGGGAACACTGAAGCTTTCTTT; CDR3aa: CSVEASRGNTEAFF
abundance: NA; d_gene: NA; v_gene: TRBV19; j_gene: TRBJ1-2; CDR3nt: TGTGCCAGTAGTAGGGGCGCGGGGGCTAACTATGGCTACACCTTC; CDR3aa: CASSRGAGANYGYTF
abundance: NA; d_gene: NA; v_gene: TRBV28; j_gene: TRBJ2-7; CDR3nt: TGTGCCAGCAGTCAGAAAAGGGACATACGGAACGAGCAGTACTTC; CDR3aa: CASSQKRDIRNEQYF
abundance: once; d_gene: TRBD2; v_gene: TRBV11-1; j_gene: TRBJ2-5; CDR3nt: TGTGCCAGCAGCCTAGCCTCGAGCGGGGGTCAAGAGACCCAGTACTTC; CDR3aa: CASSLASSGGQETQYF
abundance: NA; d_gene: NA; v_gene: TRBV19; j_gene: TRBJ2-7; CDR3nt: TGTGCCAGTAGTATTCGGGACAACTCCTACGAGCAGTACTTC; CDR3aa: CASSIRDNSYEQYF
abundance: once; d_gene: TRBD2; v_gene: TRBV6-5; j_gene: TRBJ2-5; CDR3nt: TGTGCCAGCAGTCTGGGACTAGCGGTACAAGAGACCCAGTACTTC; CDR3aa: CASSLGLAVQETQYF
abundance: NA; d_gene: TRBD2; v_gene: TRBV5-1; j_gene: TRBJ2-2; CDR3nt: TGCGCCAGCAGCTTGGCTCTAGCGGGGAACACCGGGGAGCTGTTTTTT; CDR3aa: CASSLALAGNTGELFF
abundance: NA; d_gene: TRBD2; v_gene: TRBV4-1; j_gene: TRBJ2-2; CDR3nt: TGCGCCAGCAGCCAAGATGGAAGCGGGGGATTCACCGGGGAGCTGTTTTTT; CDR3aa: CASSQDGSGGFTGELFF
abundance: once; d_gene: TRBD2; v_gene: TRBV18; j_gene: TRBJ2-1; CDR3nt: TGTGCCAGCTCACTTTACCTTAGCGGGAGGGCCTACAATGAGCAGTTCTTC; CDR3aa: CASSLYLSGRAYNEQFF
abundance: NA; d_gene: TRBD1; v_gene: TRBV27; j_gene: TRBJ2-7; CDR3nt: TGTGCCAGCAGTGCCCTGAGGACAGGGTCCTACGAGCAGTACTTC; CDR3aa: CASSALRTGSYEQYF
abundance: NA; d_gene: NA; v_gene: TRBV19; j_gene: TRBJ2-7; CDR3nt: TGTGCCAGTTCAAAGGGAAGGAGACAGTCCCCCTACGAGCAGTACTTC; CDR3aa: CASSKGRRQSPYEQYF
abundance: NA; d_gene: TRBD1; v_gene: TRBV4-3; j_gene: TRBJ2-5; CDR3nt: TGCGCCAGCAGCCAAGATGACAGGGTGTCCGAGGCCCAGTACTTC; CDR3aa: CASSQDDRVSEAQYF